This T cell receptor beta chain originates from a study of tumor-infiltrating lymphocytes in primary liver carcinoma. Looking at the study overall: These patients were men and women whose ages were 30 to 69 years.

Unsorted whole blood yielded the blood RNA, and germline DNA was also extracted. This clonotype was seen at least ten times. TCR beta cDNA was prepared out of approximately 500 ng total RNA by means of a constant-region primer. Three nested multiplex PCR rounds of slightly modified ARM-PCR generated TCR beta libraries. It was with TRBV1-TRBV30 forward primers and a C-beta reverse primer that the first two PCR rounds were run, at 10 cycles each. TCRdb ran MiXCR on the multiplex PCR reads and lists one entry per CDR3 protein. The sample includes 190,000 or so distinct CDR3 sequences, roughly 61% seen only once; the top ten take 6% to 8.5%. Trimming cost V 7 bases and J 6 bases, with 19 bases left between them. There are 15 residues in the CDR3.

The chain is built from TRBV12-3 or TRBV12-4 and TRBJ2-1, with D perhaps TRBD1 (6 bases). What was sequenced was peripheral blood. This sequence originates from a woman aged 55-69 years with primary liver carcinoma and hepatitis B virus infection. The CDR3 DNA is TGTGCCAGCACCATCACAGGGTCCCTTGTCAATGAGCAGTTCTTC. This gives the protein CASTITGSLVNEQFF.